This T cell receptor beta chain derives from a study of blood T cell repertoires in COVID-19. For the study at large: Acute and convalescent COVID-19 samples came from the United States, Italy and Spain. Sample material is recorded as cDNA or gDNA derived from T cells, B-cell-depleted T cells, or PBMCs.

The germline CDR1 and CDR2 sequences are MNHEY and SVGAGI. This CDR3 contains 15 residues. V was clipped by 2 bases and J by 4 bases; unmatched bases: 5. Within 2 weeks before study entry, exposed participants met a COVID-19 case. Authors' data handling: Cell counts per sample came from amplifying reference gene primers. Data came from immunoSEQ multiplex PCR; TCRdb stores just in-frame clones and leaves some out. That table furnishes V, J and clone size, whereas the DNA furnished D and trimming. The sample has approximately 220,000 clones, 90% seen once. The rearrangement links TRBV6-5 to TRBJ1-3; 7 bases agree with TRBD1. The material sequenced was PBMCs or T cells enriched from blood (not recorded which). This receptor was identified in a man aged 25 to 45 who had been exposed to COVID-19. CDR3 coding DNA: TGTGCCAGCAGTTACGCCCCGGGACAGGGAAACACCATATATTTT. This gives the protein CASSYAPGQGNTIYF.